The following is a T cell receptor (beta chain) sequence with its context. The target antigen is unknown. The data belong to a study of T-cell memory formation after mild COVID-19. On the study more broadly: In these data, TCR clusters were largely donor specific.

TCRdb used MiXCR to reprocess the 5' RACE reads, holding one entry per CDR3 protein. In the table there are about 440,000 distinct CDR3 sequences, around 20% of which are singletons. Study conclusions and caveats: Contracting clones from day 15 to 85 showed balanced CD4/CD8; later expanders favored CD4+. Contracting CD8+ clones were enriched in EMRA, CD4+ mainly in CM and EM. Within pre-infection memory, some responding clones were found, suggesting cross-reactive memory joined.

This receptor was obtained from an adult woman who had mild COVID-19 (a few samples of this study predate the infection). Cell type and time point are not known. The sample comprised PBMCs or a T cell subset sorted from them (not recorded which).

CDR3 nucleotide sequence: TGTGCCAGCAGTCGACAGGGGAGCACAGATACGCAGTATTTT. Its protein is CASSRQGSTDTQYF. The chain carries TRBV13 and TRBJ2-3; TRBD1 matches 8 bases. The germline V gene has CDR1 PRHDT and CDR2 FYEKMQ (reference sequence). The CDR3 consists of 14 residues. V was clipped by 6 bases and J by 0 bases; unmatched bases: 2.